Shown below are 27 T cell receptor beta chains from a single sample sequenced in a study of blood T cell repertoires in COVID-19. Clones were sequenced by immunoSEQ multiplex PCR, and TCRdb holds only the in-frame ones, with some missing. Of approximately 260,000 clones in the sample, approximately 83% are singletons; the top ten hold 11%. The sequenced sample consisted of peripheral blood. These receptors originate from an older woman with acute or convalescent COVID-19.

The chain carries TRBV28 and TRBJ1-2; the match to TRBD1 covers 9 bases. The germline V gene encodes CDR1 MDHEN and CDR2 SYDVKM. Trimming took 6 bases from V and 3 from J; bases not matched to a gene: 8. This CDR3 has 15 amino acids. This CDR3 reads CASRSRGQGDYGYTF. Here the CDR3 DNA reads TGTGCCAGCAGATCCCGGGGACAGGGAGACTATGGCTACACCTTC.

The genes are TRBV5-6 and TRBJ1-1; D not resolved. The CDR3 totals 14 residues. The germline V and J ends were trimmed by 0 bases and 5 bases, with 11 bases remaining between them. Germline CDR1 and CDR2: SGHDT and YYEEEE. This CDR3 reads CASSLGQAATEAFF. Written as DNA, the CDR3 is TGTGCCAGCAGCTTGGGGCAGGCCGCTACTGAAGCTTTCTTT. Supplemented by reference TRBV5-6 and TRBJ1-1, the full variable domain reads DAGVTQSPTHLIKTRGQQVTLRCSPKSGHDTVSWYQQALGQGPQFIFQYYEEEERQRGNFPDRFSGHQFPNYSSELNVNALLLGDSALYLCASSLGQAATEAFFGQGTRLTVV.

This clone has a single count. The chain is built from TRBV4-1 and TRBJ2-7; 10 nucleotides line up with TRBD2. Germline V gene sequence: CDR1 MGHRA, CDR2 YSYEKL. CDR3 length: 15 residues. Trimming removed 1 base from V and 2 bases from J; junction bases left unmatched: 2. CDR3: CASSQALAGPYEQYF. The CDR3 coding sequence is TGCGCCAGCAGCCAAGCACTAGCGGGGCCCTACGAGCAGTACTTC.

The rearrangement uses TRBV7-2 and TRBJ2-2, with 11 bases identical to TRBD2. Trimming took 2 bases from V and 4 from J; bases not matched to a gene: 9. This CDR3 contains 18 residues. Germline lookup yields CDR1 SGHTA and CDR2 FQGNSA. This CDR3 is CASSLYLAGGRGTGELFF. DNA for the CDR3: TGTGCCAGCAGCTTATATTTAGCGGGGGGGCGAGGCACCGGGGAGCTGTTTTTT.

The V call is TRBV2, the J call TRBJ2-3; TRBD2 might be the D (6 bases). V was clipped by 7 bases and J by 2 bases, with 13 bases between them. The CDR3 runs to 14 residues. Germline V gene sequence: CDR1 SNHLY, CDR2 FYNNEI. CDR3 DNA: TGTGCCAGCAAGGTGGCGGGGACCACAGATACGCAGTATTTT. Translating gives CASKVAGTTDTQYF.

The chain carries TRBV24-1 and TRBJ2-2, with D maybe TRBD1 (6 bases). The CDR3 runs to 12 residues. From germline, CDR1 is KGHDR and CDR2 SFDVKD. Between the trimmed V and J ends, which lost 8 bases and 5 bases, there was a span of 8 bases. The CDR3 protein is CATTRGTGELFF. The DNA of the CDR3 is TGTGCCACCACGAGGGGGACCGGGGAGCTGTTTTTT.

The CDR3 DNA reads as TGTGCCAGTAGTCTCGGACGGGGATCTAACTATGGCTACACCTTC. Encoded protein: CASSLGRGSNYGYTF. The V gene is TRBV19, the J gene TRBJ1-2; D remains ambiguous. The CDR3 has 15 residues. The V end lost 5 bases, the J end lost 0 bases, and 13 bases lay between the germline ends. Germline V CDR1 and CDR2: LNHDA, SQIVND (reference sequence).

V usage is TRBV6-5 and J usage is TRBJ1-2, with D tentatively TRBD1 (5 bases). The ends were cut back, 8 bases at V and 8 bases at J, with 21 bases in the middle. The CDR3 extends over 14 amino acids. The V gene's germline CDR1 is MNHEY and CDR2 SVGAGI. CDR3 amino acids: CASSRAGPGSGYTF. In nucleotides, the CDR3 is TGTGCCAGCTCCCGAGCGGGGCCCGGGTCGGGCTACACCTTC.

CDR3 sequence (DNA): TGCAGTGCTAGTAGGGACAGGAGGGATGAAGCTTTCTTT. It encodes CSASRDRRDEAFF. This chain joins TRBV20-1 and TRBJ1-1, with 8 nucleotides matching TRBD1. CDR1 is DFQATT and CDR2 is SNEGSKA in the germline V gene (reference sequence). The CDR3 contains 13 residues. V lost 3 bases to trimming and J lost 7 bases; unmatched junction nucleotides: 7.

This chain links TRBV30 with TRBJ2-7; D ambiguous. The germline gives CDR1 GTSNPN, CDR2 SVGIG (reference sequence). The CDR3 loop spans 11 amino acids. V was cut by 8 bases and J by 3 bases, with 11 bases left in between. CDR3 sequence reads: CALSTFYEQYF. The CDR3 bases are TGTGCCCTTAGTACCTTCTACGAGCAGTACTTC.

The chain carries TRBV6-5 and TRBJ2-3, with TRBD2 matching over 7 bases. The CDR3 runs to 15 residues. V lost 7 bases and J lost 1; bases outside the gene matches: 8. Looked up from germline, CDR1 is MNHEY and CDR2 is SVGAGI. DNA of the CDR3: TGTGCCAGCACCTCGGGGGGAAGGGGCACAGATACGCAGTATTTT. Amino acid sequence: CASTSGGRGTDTQYF.

The chain couples TRBV5-5 to TRBJ2-7; unclear D gene. CDR1 and CDR2 (germline): SGHKS, YYEKEE (reference sequence). Between the trimmed V and J ends, which lost 4 bases and 7 bases, there was a span of 12 bases. This CDR3 has 12 amino acids. DNA for the CDR3: TGTGCCAGCAGCCGTATACTTTGGGAGCAGTACTTC. Translated, it gives CASSRILWEQYF.

This chain links TRBV11-2 with TRBJ2-1; 14 bases match TRBD2. Germline V gene data show CDR1 as SGHAT and CDR2 as FQNNGV. The CDR3 is made up of 18 amino acids. With V trimmed by 5 bases and J by 2 bases, 8 bases remained unmatched. In DNA form, the CDR3 reads TGTGCCAGCAGCCCACGAAGGACTAGCGGGGGGACCTACAATGAGCAGTTCTTC. Protein: CASSPRRTSGGTYNEQFF.

This clone was detected only once. V is TRBV30 and J is TRBJ1-5; the D gene is possibly TRBD1 (6 bases). This CDR3 is 13 amino acids long. CDR1 is GTSNPN, CDR2 SVGIG, per germline (reference sequence). Trimming removed 0 bases from V and 5 bases from J, with 8 bases in between. DNA for the CDR3: TGTGCCTGGAGTGTTCGACAGGATCAGCCCCAGCATTTT. Amino acids: CAWSVRQDQPQHF.

The chain joins TRBV24-1 to TRBJ2-1; 7 bases fit TRBD1. V gave up 4 bases and J gave up 7 bases; unmatched junction bases: 3. The CDR3 contains 13 residues. CDR1 is KGHDR, CDR2 SFDVKD, per germline. The CDR3 loop is CATSEQGMNEQFF. For the CDR3, the DNA is TGTGCCACCAGTGAACAGGGGATGAATGAGCAGTTCTTC.

The chain couples TRBV21-1 to TRBJ2-5; TRBD2 is the table's D call and was not checked against the DNA. TRBV21-1 is listed as a pseudogene. The CDR3 consists of 14 residues. The CDR3 DNA is TGTGCCAGCAGCCCTGGACTAGGGGAAGAGACCCAGTACTTC. Its translation: CASSPGLGEETQYF.

The gene calls are TRBV11-2 and TRBJ1-6; D not resolved. The V end lost 1 base, the J end lost 10 bases, and 14 bases lay between the germline ends. The CDR3 length is 15 residues. Per germline, CDR1 SGHAT and CDR2 FQNNGV. The CDR3 is CASSLVFRGGSPLHF. The CDR3 DNA reads TGTGCCAGCAGCTTAGTATTTCGGGGTGGCTCACCCCTCCACTTT.

The genes are TRBV14 and TRBJ2-7; D not resolved. V lost 0 bases, J lost 5 bases, and 11 bases lay in between. The CDR3 contains 14 residues. CDR1 is SGHDN, CDR2 FVKESK, per germline. Here the CDR3 reads CASSQDLSSDEQYF. CDR3 DNA: TGTGCCAGCAGCCAAGATCTGTCCAGTGACGAGCAGTACTTC.

CDR3 amino acids: CASSQGTGVTEAFF. The CDR3 DNA sequence: TGCGCCAGCAGCCAAGGTACGGGGGTTACTGAAGCTTTCTTT. The chain joins TRBV4-1 to TRBJ1-1; possibly TRBD1 for D (5 bases). The CDR3 contains 14 residues. Germline values: CDR1 MGHRA, CDR2 YSYEKL. The ends were cut back, 1 base at V and 5 bases at J, with 11 bases in the middle.

V and J are TRBV30 and TRBJ1-5, with 7 bases matching TRBD1. From germline, CDR1 is GTSNPN and CDR2 SVGIG (reference sequence). J gave up 9 bases and V 0 bases, and 2 bases lay outside the gene matches. This CDR3 is 12 amino acids long. The CDR3 loop reads CAWSVQGLPQHF. CDR3 coding DNA: TGTGCCTGGAGTGTACAGGGGTTGCCCCAGCATTTT.

This sequence joins TRBV18 and TRBJ1-1, with D perhaps TRBD1 (6 bases). The CDR3 runs 16 residues. Germline V gives CDR1 KGHSH, CDR2 LQKENI. V shed 1 base and J shed 5 bases, with 17 bases lying between them. Here the CDR3 DNA reads TGTGCCAGCTCACCACGGTCCAGGGGAGGGACAACTGAAGCTTTCTTT. Its protein is CASSPRSRGGTTEAFF.

The V and J genes are TRBV11-2 and TRBJ2-2, with 7 positions matching TRBD2. CDR3 length equals 14 residues. Trimming removed 4 bases from V and 4 bases from J; junction bases left unmatched: 3. Per germline, CDR1 SGHAT and CDR2 FQNNGV. The CDR3 DNA is TGTGCCAGCAGCTCGGGGGGAAGCACCGGGGAGCTGTTTTTT. The encoded protein is CASSSGGSTGELFF.

The chain has TRBV2 and TRBJ1-3; TRBD1 matches at 8 bases. CDR3 length equals 16 residues. CDR1 and CDR2 from the germline V gene are SNHLY and FYNNEI. Trimming removed 6 bases from V and 4 bases from J; junction bases left unmatched: 11. CDR3 amino acids: CASSEFATGAGNTIYF. In nucleotides, the CDR3 is TGTGCCAGCAGCGAGTTTGCGACAGGGGCAGGAAACACCATATATTTT.

This rearrangement joins TRBV3-1 (or the pseudogene TRBV3-2) to TRBJ2-5, with 8 bases fitting TRBD2. Germline V gives CDR1 LGHDT, CDR2 YNNKEL (reference sequence). V gave up 9 bases and J gave up 3 bases; unmatched junction bases: 9. There are 14 residues in the CDR3. The CDR3 sequence is CASSDKRGKETQYF. CDR3 bases: TGTGCCAGTTCAGATAAGCGGGGGAAAGAGACCCAGTACTTC.

In this sample, this clone turned up a few times. V is TRBV3-1 (or the pseudogene TRBV3-2) and J is TRBJ1-4; tentative D call: TRBD1 (6 bases). Germline V gene data show CDR1 as LGHDT and CDR2 as YNNKEL (reference sequence). The V and J ends lost 4 bases and 0 bases respectively, with 6 bases between them. CDR3 length: 14 residues. CDR3 bases: TGTGCCAGCAGCCGGACAGCAACTAATGAAAAACTGTTTTTT. Translated, it gives CASSRTATNEKLFF.

This chain uses TRBV5-6 with TRBJ1-2; 9 bases are a match to TRBD1. With V trimmed by 3 bases and J by 8 bases, 14 bases remained unmatched. Germline V lookup: CDR1 SGHDT, CDR2 YYEEEE. This CDR3 is 16 amino acids long. This chain's CDR3 is CASSSNTGTGLVGYTF. The CDR3 DNA is TGTGCCAGCAGCTCGAATACTGGGACAGGGTTAGTCGGCTACACCTTC.

This chain links TRBV2 with TRBJ1-6; D unclear. This CDR3 has 14 amino acids. Between the trimmed V and J ends, which lost 8 bases and 5 bases, there was a span of 13 bases. The germline V gene encodes CDR1 SNHLY and CDR2 FYNNEI. CDR3 amino acids: CASHLGSDNSPLHF. CDR3 DNA sequence: TGTGCCAGCCATCTCGGTTCCGATAATTCACCCCTCCACTTT.